One and the same sample provided the 3 T cell receptor beta chains below, sequenced in a study of early T cells in non-severe SARS-CoV-2 infection (dated by TCRdb to 2020 to 2022). Library creation used 5' RACE. Sequenced using a NextSeq 500. TCRdb handled the public reads itself, with Q25 trimming in fastp and clone calling in MiXCR, and kept productive beta chains. CDR3 protein sequences are deduplicated, and each keeps its most common genes and DNA. In this sample the table shows about 63,000 distinct CDR3 sequences, 13% of which occur a single time. Around 5.1% of the sample goes to the ten largest clones. The sequenced sample consisted of whole blood. Source of these receptors: an adult who was a healthcare worker with PCR-confirmed SARS-CoV-2 infection or an uninfected control (not recorded which).

This clonotype is medium-sized by share. V and J are TRBV5-1 and TRBJ2-5; D uncertain. This CDR3 region has 12 residues. Trimming cost V 1 base and J 2 bases, with 3 bases left between them. The germline gives CDR1 SGHRS, CDR2 YFSETQ. CDR3 DNA: TGCGCCAGCAGCTTGCGGCAAGAGACCCAGTACTTC. Translated: CASSLRQETQYF.

V gene TRBV10-3 combines with J gene TRBJ2-2; TRBD2 matches at 8 bases. CDR1 and CDR2 (germline): ENHRY, SYGVKD. Unmatched junction bases numbered 0, after V lost 0 bases and J lost 3 bases. The CDR3 is 15 residues long. DNA for the CDR3: TGTGCCATCAGTGAGTCGGGACTAGACACCGGGGAGCTGTTTTTT. Translation gives CAISESGLDTGELFF.

This clonotype came up many times. The rearrangement joins TRBV6-2 or TRBV6-3 to TRBJ2-6; possible D gene TRBD1, 6 bases. The CDR3 is 16 amino acids. V lost 10 bases to trimming and J lost 0 bases, with 16 bases between them. Germline V gene lookup returns CDR1 MNHEY and CDR2 SVGEGT. The CDR3 bases are TGTGCCACGAGGAAGACAGGTTTCTCTGGGGCCAACGTCCTGACTTTC. It codes for CATRKTGFSGANVLTF.